A selection of T cell receptor beta chains follows, all from one sample in a study of CD8 T cells in Susac syndrome. Via MiXCR, TCRdb re-called the immunoSEQ multiplex PCR reads, giving one row per CDR3 protein. The data contain some 300,000 distinct CDR3 sequences, 70% to 90% of them singletons. Input material: CD8+ T cells from PBMCs. The source of these receptors is a human donor with multiple sclerosis. Each CDR3 is given with its conserved first and last residue. D genes are given only for firm matches. Size is omitted from some rows. Given values are once, few, many or a class for expanded clones.

TRBD1	TRBJ2-7	-	TRBV3-1	CASSQEGQVSFEQYF	TGTGCCAGCAGCCAAGAGGGACAGGTATCGTTCGAGCAGTACTTC
TRBD2	TRBJ2-7	-	TRBV28	CASSFTSGGWVQYF	TGTGCCAGCAGTTTCACTAGCGGGGGCTGGGTGCAGTACTTC
-	TRBJ2-4	-	TRBV6-5	CASSYSLAGRGNIQYF	TGTGCCAGCAGTTACTCCTTGGCGGGAAGAGGGAACATTCAGTACTTC
-	TRBJ2-1	-	TRBV2	CAVPHGRDEQFF	TGTGCCGTTCCCCACGGTCGGGATGAGCAGTTCTTC
TRBD2	TRBJ2-1	-	TRBV6-5	CASTPAGAYNEQFF	TGTGCCAGCACCCCAGCGGGAGCCTACAATGAGCAGTTCTTC
TRBD2	TRBJ2-2	-	TRBV7-3	CASAWTSGKAGELFF	TGTGCCAGCGCGTGGACTAGCGGGAAGGCCGGGGAGCTGTTTTTT
-	TRBJ2-7	-	TRBV6-5	CASSYEDSSYEQYF	TGTGCCAGCAGTTACGAGGACAGTTCCTACGAGCAGTACTTC
-	TRBJ1-5	-	TRBV7-2	CASSYRDVSNQPQHF	TGTGCCAGCAGCTACCGGGACGTAAGCAATCAGCCCCAGCATTTT
TRBD2	TRBJ2-1	-	TRBV29-1	CSGAGTSQTGEQFF	TGCAGCGGTGCCGGGACTAGCCAAACAGGAGAGCAGTTCTTC
-	TRBJ2-3	once	TRBV5-5	CASSLGRVLTDTQYF	TGTGCCAGCAGCTTGGGCAGGGTCCTCACAGATACGCAGTATTTT
TRBD2	TRBJ2-1	-	TRBV2	CASSGSPGLTDLDSYNEQFF	TGTGCCAGCAGTGGGTCGCCGGGACTAACAGACCTCGACTCCTACAATGAGCAGTTCTTC
-	TRBJ2-2	-	TRBV7-9	CASSVPAWFHTGELFF	TGTGCCAGCAGCGTCCCCGCCTGGTTTCACACCGGGGAGCTGTTTTTT
-	TRBJ2-2	-	TRBV19	CASSPPGGLRELFF	TGTGCCAGTAGTCCCCCGGGTGGGCTCCGGGAGCTGTTTTTT
-	TRBJ2-5	few	TRBV7-9	CASSSPGGGETQYF	TGTGCCAGCAGCTCCCCCGGGGGAGGCGAGACCCAGTACTTC